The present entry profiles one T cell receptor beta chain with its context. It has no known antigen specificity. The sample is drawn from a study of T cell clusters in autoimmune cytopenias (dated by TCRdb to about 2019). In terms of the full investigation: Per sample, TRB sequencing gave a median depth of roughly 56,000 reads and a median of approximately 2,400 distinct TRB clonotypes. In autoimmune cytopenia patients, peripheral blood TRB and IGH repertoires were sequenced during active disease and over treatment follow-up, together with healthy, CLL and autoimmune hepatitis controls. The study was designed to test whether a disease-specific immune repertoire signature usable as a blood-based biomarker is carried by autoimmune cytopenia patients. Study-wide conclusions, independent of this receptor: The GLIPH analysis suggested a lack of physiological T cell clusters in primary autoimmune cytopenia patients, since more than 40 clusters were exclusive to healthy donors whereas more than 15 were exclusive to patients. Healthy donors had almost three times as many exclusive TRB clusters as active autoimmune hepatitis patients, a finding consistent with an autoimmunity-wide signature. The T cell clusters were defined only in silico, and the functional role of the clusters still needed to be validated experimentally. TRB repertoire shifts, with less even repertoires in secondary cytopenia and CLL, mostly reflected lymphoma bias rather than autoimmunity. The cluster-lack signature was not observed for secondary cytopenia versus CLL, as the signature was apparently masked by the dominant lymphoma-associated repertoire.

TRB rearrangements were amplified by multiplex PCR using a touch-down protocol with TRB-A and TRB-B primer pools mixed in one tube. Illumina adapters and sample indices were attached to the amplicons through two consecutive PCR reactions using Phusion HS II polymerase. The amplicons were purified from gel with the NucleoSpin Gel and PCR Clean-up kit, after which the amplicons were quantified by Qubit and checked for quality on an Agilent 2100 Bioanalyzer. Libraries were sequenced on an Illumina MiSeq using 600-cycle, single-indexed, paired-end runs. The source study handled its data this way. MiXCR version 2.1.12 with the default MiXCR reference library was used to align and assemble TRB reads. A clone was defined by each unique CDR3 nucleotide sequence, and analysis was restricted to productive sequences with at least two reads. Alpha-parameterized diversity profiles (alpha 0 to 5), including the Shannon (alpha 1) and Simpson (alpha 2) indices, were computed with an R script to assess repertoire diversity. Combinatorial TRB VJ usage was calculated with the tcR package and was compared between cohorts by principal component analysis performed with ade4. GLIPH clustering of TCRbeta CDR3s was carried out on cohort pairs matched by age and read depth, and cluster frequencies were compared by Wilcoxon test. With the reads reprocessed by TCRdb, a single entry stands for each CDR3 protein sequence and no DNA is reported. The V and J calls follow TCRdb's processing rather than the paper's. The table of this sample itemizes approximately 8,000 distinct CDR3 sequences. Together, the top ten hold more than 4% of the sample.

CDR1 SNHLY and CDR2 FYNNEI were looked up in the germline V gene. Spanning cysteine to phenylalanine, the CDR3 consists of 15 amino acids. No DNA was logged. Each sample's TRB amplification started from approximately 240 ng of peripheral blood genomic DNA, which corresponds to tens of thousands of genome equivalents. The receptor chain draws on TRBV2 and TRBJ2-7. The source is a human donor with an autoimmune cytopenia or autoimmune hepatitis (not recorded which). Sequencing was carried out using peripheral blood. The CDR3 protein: CASSEGGTLLYEQYF.